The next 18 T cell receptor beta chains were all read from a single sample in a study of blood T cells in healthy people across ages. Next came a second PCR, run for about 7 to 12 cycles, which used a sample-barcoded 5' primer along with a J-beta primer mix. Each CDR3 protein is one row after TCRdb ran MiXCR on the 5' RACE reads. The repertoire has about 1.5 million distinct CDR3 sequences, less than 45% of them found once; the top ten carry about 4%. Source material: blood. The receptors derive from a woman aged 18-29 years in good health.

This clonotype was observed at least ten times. For the CDR3, the DNA is TGTGCCAGCAGCTTCCTAGCGGGAGGGCAGAAGAATGAGCAGTTCTTC. Its translation is CASSFLAGGQKNEQFF. V gene TRBV11-1 combines with J gene TRBJ2-1; 12 bases line up with TRBD2. The trim removed 3 bases at V and 7 bases at J, leaving 7 bases unmatched. Germline V lookup: CDR1 SGHAT, CDR2 FQDESV (reference sequence). This CDR3 comprises 16 residues.

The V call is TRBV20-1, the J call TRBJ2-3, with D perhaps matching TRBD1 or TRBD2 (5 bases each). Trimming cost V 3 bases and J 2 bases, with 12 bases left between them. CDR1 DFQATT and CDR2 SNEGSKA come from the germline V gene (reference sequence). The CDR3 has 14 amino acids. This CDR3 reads CSASRGELTDTQYF. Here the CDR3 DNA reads TGCAGTGCTAGTCGGGGCGAGCTCACAGATACGCAGTATTTT.

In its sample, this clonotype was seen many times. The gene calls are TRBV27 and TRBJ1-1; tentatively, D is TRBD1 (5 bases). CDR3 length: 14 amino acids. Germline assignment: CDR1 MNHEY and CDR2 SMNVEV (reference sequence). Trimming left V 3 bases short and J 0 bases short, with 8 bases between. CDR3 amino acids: CASSFGGMNTEAFF. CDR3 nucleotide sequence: TGTGCCAGCAGTTTTGGGGGAATGAACACTGAAGCTTTCTTT.

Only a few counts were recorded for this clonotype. CDR3 nucleotide sequence: TGTGCCAGCAGCTTAACGCTTACTGGCGGTGGCTCCTACAATGAGCAGTTCTTC. Translating gives CASSLTLTGGGSYNEQFF. This rearrangement joins TRBV7-2 to TRBJ2-1; D gene unclear. V gave up 2 bases and J gave up 0 bases, with 17 bases separating them. The V gene's germline CDR1 is SGHTA and CDR2 FQGNSA. CDR3 size: 18 residues.

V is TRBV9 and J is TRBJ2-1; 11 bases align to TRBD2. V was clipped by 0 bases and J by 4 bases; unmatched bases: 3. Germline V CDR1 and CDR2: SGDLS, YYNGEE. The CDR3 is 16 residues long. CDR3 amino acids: CASSVELAGGYNEQFF. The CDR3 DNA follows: TGTGCCAGCAGCGTAGAGCTAGCGGGGGGTTACAATGAGCAGTTCTTC.

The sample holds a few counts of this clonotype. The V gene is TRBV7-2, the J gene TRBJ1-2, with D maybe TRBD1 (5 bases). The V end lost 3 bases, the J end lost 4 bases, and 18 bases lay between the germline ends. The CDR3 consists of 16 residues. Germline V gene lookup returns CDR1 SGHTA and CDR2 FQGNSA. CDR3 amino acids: CASSLGVDGRLYGYTF. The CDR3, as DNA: TGTGCCAGCAGCTTGGGGGTAGACGGGAGACTCTATGGCTACACCTTC.

The CDR3 bases are TGTGCCAGCAGCCAAGAAGGGAGACGCTACTACAATGAGCAGTACTTC. It specifies CASSQEGRRYYNEQYF. This chain joins TRBV3-1 and TRBJ2-5; possibly TRBD2 for D (5 bases). Germline V lookup: CDR1 LGHDT, CDR2 YNNKEL (reference sequence). V lost 0 bases to trimming and J lost 11 bases, with 22 bases between them. This CDR3 has 16 amino acids.

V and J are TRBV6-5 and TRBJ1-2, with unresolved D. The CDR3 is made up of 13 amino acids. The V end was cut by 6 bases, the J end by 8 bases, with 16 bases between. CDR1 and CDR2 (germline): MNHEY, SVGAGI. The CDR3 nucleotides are TGTGCCAGCAGCCCGAGGACGGTTATGGGCTACACCTTC. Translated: CASSPRTVMGYTF.

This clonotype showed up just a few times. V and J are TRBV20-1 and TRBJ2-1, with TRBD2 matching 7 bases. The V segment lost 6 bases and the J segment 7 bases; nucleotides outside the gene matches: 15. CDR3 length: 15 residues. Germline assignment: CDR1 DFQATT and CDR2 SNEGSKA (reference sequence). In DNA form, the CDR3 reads TGCAGTGCAAAGACTAGCCGGAGGGCCAGAAATGAGCAGTTCTTC. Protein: CSAKTSRRARNEQFF.

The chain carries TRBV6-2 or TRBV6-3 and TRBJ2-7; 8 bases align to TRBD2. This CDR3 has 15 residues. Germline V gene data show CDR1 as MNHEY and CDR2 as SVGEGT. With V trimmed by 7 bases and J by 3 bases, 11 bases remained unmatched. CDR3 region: CASNKLSGALYEQYF. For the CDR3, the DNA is TGTGCCAGCAATAAGCTTAGCGGGGCCCTCTACGAGCAGTACTTC.

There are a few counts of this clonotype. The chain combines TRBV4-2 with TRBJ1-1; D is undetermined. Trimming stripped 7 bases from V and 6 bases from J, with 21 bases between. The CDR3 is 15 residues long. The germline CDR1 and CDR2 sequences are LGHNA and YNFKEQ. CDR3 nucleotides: TGTGCCAGCAACCGAGTCTATCCGAGCACAGCTGAAGCTTTCTTT. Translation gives CASNRVYPSTAEAFF.

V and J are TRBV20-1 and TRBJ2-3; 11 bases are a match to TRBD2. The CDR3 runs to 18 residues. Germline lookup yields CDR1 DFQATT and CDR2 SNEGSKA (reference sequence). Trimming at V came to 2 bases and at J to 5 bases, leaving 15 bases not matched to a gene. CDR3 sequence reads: CSARFSWGLAVRRDTQYF. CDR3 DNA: TGCAGTGCTAGATTCTCCTGGGGACTAGCGGTGAGGAGAGATACGCAGTATTTT.

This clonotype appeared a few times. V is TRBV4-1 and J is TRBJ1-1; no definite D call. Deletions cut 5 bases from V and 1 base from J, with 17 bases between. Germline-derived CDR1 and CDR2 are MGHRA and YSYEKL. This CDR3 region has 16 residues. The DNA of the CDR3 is TGCGCCAGCAGCGCCCTCGCCACGGGAGGGAACACTGAAGCTTTCTTT. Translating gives CASSALATGGNTEAFF.

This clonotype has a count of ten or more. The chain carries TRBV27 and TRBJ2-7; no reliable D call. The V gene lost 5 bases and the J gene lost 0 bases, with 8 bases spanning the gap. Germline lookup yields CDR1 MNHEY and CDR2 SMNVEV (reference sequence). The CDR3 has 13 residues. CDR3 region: CASSVVRSYEQYF. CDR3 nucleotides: TGTGCCAGCAGTGTAGTCCGCTCCTACGAGCAGTACTTC.

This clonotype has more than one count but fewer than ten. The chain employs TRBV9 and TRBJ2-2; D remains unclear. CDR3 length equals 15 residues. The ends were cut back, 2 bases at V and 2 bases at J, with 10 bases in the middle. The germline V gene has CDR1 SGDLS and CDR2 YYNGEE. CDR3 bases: TGTGCCAGCAGCGTGGGGTGGGGAAACACCGGGGAGCTGTTTTTT. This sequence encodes CASSVGWGNTGELFF.

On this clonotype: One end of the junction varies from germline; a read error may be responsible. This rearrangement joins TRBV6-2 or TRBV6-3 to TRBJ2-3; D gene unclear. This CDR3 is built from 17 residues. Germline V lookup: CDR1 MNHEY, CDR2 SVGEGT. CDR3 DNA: TGTGCCGGCAGTTACCCCAGTGGTGGGCGTCTCCCAGATACGCAGTATTTT. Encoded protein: CAGSYPSGGRLPDTQYF.

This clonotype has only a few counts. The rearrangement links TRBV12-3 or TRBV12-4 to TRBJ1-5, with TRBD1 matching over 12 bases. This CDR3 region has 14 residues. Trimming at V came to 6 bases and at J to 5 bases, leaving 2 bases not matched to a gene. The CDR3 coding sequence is TGTGCCAGCAGGGGGACAGGGGGCTATCAGCCCCAGCATTTT. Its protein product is CASRGTGGYQPQHF.

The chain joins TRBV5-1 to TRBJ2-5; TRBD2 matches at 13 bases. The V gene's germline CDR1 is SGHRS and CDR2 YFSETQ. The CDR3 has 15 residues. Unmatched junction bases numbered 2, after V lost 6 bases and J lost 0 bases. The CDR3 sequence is CASKTSGGYQETQYF. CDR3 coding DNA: TGCGCCAGCAAGACTAGCGGGGGGTACCAAGAGACCCAGTACTTC. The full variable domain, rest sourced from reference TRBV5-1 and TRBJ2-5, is KAGVTQTPRYLIKTRGQQVTLSCSPISGHRSVSWYQQTPGQGLQFLFEYFSETQRNKGNFPGRFSGRQFSNSRSEMNVSTLELGDSALYLCASKTSGGYQETQYFGPGTRLLVL.